The sequence of this TCR beta chain was determined in a study of cytomegalovirus exposure and HLA in healthy donors. V lost 2 bases to trimming and J lost 0 bases, with 6 bases between them. Germline V lookup: CDR1 SGHRS, CDR2 YFSETQ. The length of the CDR3 is 14 residues. PCR was performed using 60 Vbeta and 13 Jbeta primers. Only in-frame clones appear in the TCRdb table, and some are missing; sequencing was by immunoSEQ multiplex PCR. Of approximately 190,000 clones in the sample, around 81% are singletons; the top ten hold roughly 2.1%. The clonotype comes from a young woman in good health and CMV-seropositive. Sequencing was performed on PBMCs. The chain employs TRBV5-1 and TRBJ2-4; no reliable D call. CDR3 nucleotide sequence: TGCGCCAGCAGCTTTCTCGGAGCCAAAAACATTCAGTACTTC. It translates to CASSFLGAKNIQYF.